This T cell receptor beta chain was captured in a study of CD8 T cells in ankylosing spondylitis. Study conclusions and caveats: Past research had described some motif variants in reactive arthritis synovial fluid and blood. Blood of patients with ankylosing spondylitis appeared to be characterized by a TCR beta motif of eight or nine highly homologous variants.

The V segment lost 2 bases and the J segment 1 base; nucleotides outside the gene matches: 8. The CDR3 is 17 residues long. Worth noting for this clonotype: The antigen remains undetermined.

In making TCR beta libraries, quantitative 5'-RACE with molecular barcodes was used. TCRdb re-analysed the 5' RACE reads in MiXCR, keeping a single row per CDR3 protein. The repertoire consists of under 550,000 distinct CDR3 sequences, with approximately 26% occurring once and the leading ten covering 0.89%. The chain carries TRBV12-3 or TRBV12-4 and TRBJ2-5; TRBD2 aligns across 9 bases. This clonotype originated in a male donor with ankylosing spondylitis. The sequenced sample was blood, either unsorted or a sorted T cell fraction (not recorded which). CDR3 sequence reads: CASSLRRETSGQETQYF. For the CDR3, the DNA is TGTGCCAGCAGTTTAAGACGTGAGACTAGCGGCCAAGAGACCCAGTACTTC.